Listed below are T cell receptor beta chains from one sample, sequenced in a study of identical twins. TCRdb redid the calling of the 5' RACE reads with MiXCR, one entry per CDR3 protein. Seen here are some 630,000 distinct CDR3 sequences, roughly 7.1% observed once, and the top ten hold around 1.6%. The data were also submitted as part of a second study, on yellow fever vaccine responses in identical twins.

Sequenced sample: PBMCs. Source of these receptors: a woman younger than 30 in good health. Both conserved end residues are part of each CDR3. A D gene is named only where the DNA matches it firmly. Only some rows state a clone size, as once, few, many or a class for expanded clones.

TRBD2,TRBV7-2,many,TRBJ2-3,TGTGCCAGCAGCCTACTAGCGGGAGGGGGAGATACGCAGTATTTT,CASSLLAGGGDTQYF
TRBD2,TRBV12-3/TRBV12-4,NA,TRBJ2-4,TGTGCCAGCAGTGATACTAGCGGGAGGATCCTAGCCAAAAACATTCAGTACTTC,CASSDTSGRILAKNIQYF
NA,TRBV5-6,NA,TRBJ1-1,TGTGCCAGCAGCTTGGATCCGACAGGCAAACTGGGTACTGAAGCTTTCTTT,CASSLDPTGKLGTEAFF
NA,TRBV12-5,NA,TRBJ2-1,TGTGCTAGTGGTTTTCAGATAGTTAACCAGTTCTTC,CASGFQIVNQFF
NA,TRBV6-5,NA,TRBJ2-2,TGTGCCAGCAGTTTACCGAGAGGGGAGAACACCGGGGAGCTGTTTTTT,CASSLPRGENTGELFF
NA,TRBV29-1,NA,TRBJ1-5,TGCAGCGTCCTACCCGCGGGGGGGAATCAGCCCCAGCATTTT,CSVLPAGGNQPQHF
NA,TRBV20-1,many,TRBJ2-1,TGCAGTGCTAAAAGCCTAGCGAACATATACAATGAGCAGTTCTTC,CSAKSLANIYNEQFF
NA,TRBV10-3,few,TRBJ2-7,TGTGCCGCCCGGTCCCTAGACTACGAGCAGTACTTC,CAARSLDYEQYF
NA,TRBV20-1,NA,TRBJ2-3,TGCAGTGCTTCCGGACGGGATCCGGGGCCCCAGTATTTT,CSASGRDPGPQYF
TRBD1,TRBV28,many,TRBJ1-5,TGTGCCAGCACCATGGGACAGGGAGCGCGGGTAACTCAGCCCCAGCATTTT,CASTMGQGARVTQPQHF
NA,TRBV2,many,TRBJ2-7,TGTGCCAGCAGCGAGACTAACTCCAACCTGTACGAGCAGTACTTC,CASSETNSNLYEQYF
NA,TRBV18,NA,TRBJ1-1,TGTGCCAGCTCACCAAAGGGGGGAAGATCCACTGAAGCTTTCTTT,CASSPKGGRSTEAFF
NA,TRBV7-8,many,TRBJ2-2,TGTGCCAGCAGGGGGACACCTAACACCGGGGAGCTGTTTTTT,CASRGTPNTGELFF
TRBD1,TRBV4-1,NA,TRBJ1-2,TGCGCCAGCAGCCAAGTCGTCGGGACAGGCGGGTATGGCTACACCTTC,CASSQVVGTGGYGYTF
NA,TRBV12-3/TRBV12-4,many,TRBJ2-2,TGTGCCAGCATCCTCGGGGCAGGGGTTGCCGGGGAGCTGTTTTTT,CASILGAGVAGELFF
NA,TRBV20-1,many,TRBJ2-7,TGCAGTGCTAGCGGGACCTTCTCCTACGAGCAGTACTTC,CSASGTFSYEQYF
TRBD1,TRBV7-2,many,TRBJ2-2,TGTGCCAGCAGCAAATCCGGGACAGTGAACACCGGGGAGCTGTTTTTT,CASSKSGTVNTGELFF
TRBD1,TRBV6-1,NA,TRBJ2-1,TGTGCCAGCAGCCGACAGGGGTCCAATGAGCAGTTCTTC,CASSRQGSNEQFF
NA,TRBV29-1,few,TRBJ2-5,TGCAGCGTTTCCAGGATCCAAGAGACCCAGTACTTC,CSVSRIQETQYF
NA,TRBV5-8,many,TRBJ1-1,TGTGCCAGCAGCTTGGATCTGAGGAACACTGAAGCTTTCTTT,CASSLDLRNTEAFF
NA,TRBV28,NA,TRBJ1-2,TGTGCCAGCAGTTTTACAGGGAGCTATGGCTACACCTTC,CASSFTGSYGYTF
NA,TRBV20-1,few,TRBJ2-7,TGCAGTGCCAGAGGGAGCTCCTACGAGCAGTACTTC,CSARGSSYEQYF
TRBD1,TRBV27,many,TRBJ1-6,TGTGCCAGCAGTCCTGGACAGGGTTATAATTCACCCCTCCACTTT,CASSPGQGYNSPLHF
TRBD1,TRBV5-1,few,TRBJ2-7,TGCGCCAGCAGCAAAGGGGACAGGGGGCTTTTTACCTCCTACGAGCAGTACTTC,CASSKGDRGLFTSYEQYF
NA,TRBV9,few,TRBJ2-1,TGTGCCAGCAGCGTAGGTCCCGGGACAGCCGGGGGAAATGAGCAGTTCTTC,CASSVGPGTAGGNEQFF
NA,TRBV7-9,NA,TRBJ2-2,TGTGCCAGCAGCCGAACACCGAACACCGGGGAGCTGTTTTTT,CASSRTPNTGELFF
NA,TRBV5-1,few,TRBJ2-2,TGCGCCAGCAGCTTGGCCTACAGCGGGGAGCTGTTTTTT,CASSLAYSGELFF
TRBD2,TRBV5-1,NA,TRBJ2-2,TGCGCCAGCAGCTCGGGACTAGCGGGTCAAGCGAACACCGGGGAGCTGTTTTTT,CASSSGLAGQANTGELFF
NA,TRBV3-1,many,TRBJ2-5,TGTGCCAGCAGCCGAAGCCCGGCACAAGAGACCCAGTACTTC,CASSRSPAQETQYF
TRBD2,TRBV7-2,few,TRBJ2-5,TGTGCCAGCAGCTTATCGACTAGCGGGAGTTTAAAGACCCAGTACTTC,CASSLSTSGSLKTQYF
NA,TRBV20-1,NA,TRBJ1-5,TGCAGTGCATCGGGTGCATGGGATCTGCCCCAGCATTTT,CSASGAWDLPQHF
NA,TRBV29-1,many,TRBJ1-1,TGCAGCGTTGAAGGGGGAGCGAACACTGAAGCTTTCTTT,CSVEGGANTEAFF
TRBD2,TRBV11-2,few,TRBJ2-1,TGTGCCAGCAGGTCCCTAGCGGGAGTATTGAATGAGCAGTTCTTC,CASRSLAGVLNEQFF
NA,TRBV14,many,TRBJ1-1,TGTGCCAGCAGCCAAGGGGAATTACTGAACACTGAAGCTTTCTTT,CASSQGELLNTEAFF
TRBD2,TRBV11-2,few,TRBJ2-3,TGTGCCAGCAGCTTAGGCGGGAGGGCCCCAGATACGCAGTATTTT,CASSLGGRAPDTQYF
NA,TRBV12-3/TRBV12-4,NA,TRBJ2-7,TGTGCCAGCAGTTTAGGGGCGGGGCAGTACTTC,CASSLGAGQYF
TRBD1,TRBV7-9,NA,TRBJ2-1,TGTGCCAGCAGCTTGGGACCGGGACAGGGGTCCTACAATGAGCAGTTCTTC,CASSLGPGQGSYNEQFF
TRBD1,TRBV20-1,few,TRBJ2-4,TGCAGTGCTAGGGACTGGACAGGTCCCATGGATTTAGCCAAAAACATTCAGTACTTC,CSARDWTGPMDLAKNIQYF
NA,TRBV7-8,few,TRBJ2-1,TGTGCCAGCAGCGATAGGGAGTGGGGGCTTGGTGAGCAGTTCTTC,CASSDREWGLGEQFF